The 18 T cell receptor beta chains listed next were all sequenced from one sample in a study of cytomegalovirus exposure and HLA in healthy donors. PCR employed 60 Vbeta and 13 Jbeta primers. Using immunoSEQ multiplex PCR, the repertoire was profiled, and TCRdb retains in-frame clones only, with some absent. The sample lists around 110,000 clones, around 62% seen once, with 8% to 9.5% in the top ten. Source material: PBMCs. The receptors were gathered from a woman aged 40 to 49 in good health and CMV-seropositive.

A few counts support this clone. V usage is TRBV4-3 and J usage is TRBJ2-5, with TRBD2 as a possible D gene (5 bases). This CDR3 contains 17 residues. The germline V gene encodes CDR1 LGHNA and CDR2 YSLEER. The ends were cut back, 0 bases at V and 1 base at J, with 15 bases in the middle. The CDR3 sequence: CASSQDITGSSQETQYF. CDR3 in DNA: TGCGCCAGCAGCCAAGATATTACGGGATCAAGCCAAGAGACCCAGTACTTC.

V usage is TRBV4-2 and J usage is TRBJ2-7; D is unresolved. Trimming removed 0 bases from V and 4 bases from J, with 13 bases in between. Germline CDR1 is LGHNA and CDR2 is YNFKEQ. This CDR3 comprises 15 residues. The chain's CDR3 is CASSQEPEIIYEQYF. The CDR3 DNA follows: TGTGCCAGCAGCCAAGAGCCAGAAATAATTTACGAGCAGTACTTC.

The V call is TRBV7-3, the J call TRBJ2-2; perhaps TRBD1 as D (5 bases). V lost 4 bases, J lost 0 bases, and 15 bases lay in between. CDR1 and CDR2 from the germline V gene are SGHTA and FQGTGA. The CDR3 is 17 residues long. Here the CDR3 DNA reads TGTGCCAGCAGCTCATCTAGTGACAGTGCGAACACCGGGGAGCTGTTTTTT. Its translation: CASSSSSDSANTGELFF.

This chain joins TRBV9 and TRBJ1-1, with a possible D match to TRBD1 (5 bases). This CDR3 contains 15 residues. CDR1 SGDLS and CDR2 YYNGEE come from the germline V gene. V was clipped by 4 bases and J by 5 bases, with 18 bases between them. CDR3 in DNA: TGTGCCAGCAGCCCCCACTTCTTGGCAGGGACTGAAGCTTTCTTT. This gives the protein CASSPHFLAGTEAFF.

This chain uses TRBV11-3 with TRBJ2-1; 9 bases agree with TRBD2. The CDR3 consists of 18 residues. With V trimmed by 0 bases and J by 6 bases, 12 bases remained unmatched. The germline gives CDR1 SGHNT, CDR2 YENEEA. The CDR3 sequence is CASSLERGVAGAGNEQFF. Here the CDR3 DNA reads TGTGCCAGCAGCTTAGAACGGGGAGTAGCGGGAGCCGGCAATGAGCAGTTCTTC.

The V call is TRBV10-2, the J call TRBJ1-1; 8 bases fit TRBD1. The CDR3 extends over 14 amino acids. The trim removed 7 bases at V and 0 bases at J, leaving 4 bases unmatched. Germline CDR1 reads WSHSY; CDR2 reads SAAADI. The CDR3 loop is CASTQGAVNTEAFF. The DNA of the CDR3 is TGCGCCAGCACCCAGGGGGCGGTGAACACTGAAGCTTTCTTT.

This clone was detected a few times. The chain carries TRBV5-6 and TRBJ1-1, with 7 bases aligning to TRBD1. Germline V gene data show CDR1 as SGHDT and CDR2 as YYEEEE. Losses at the gene ends were 3 bases for V and 3 bases for J; bases not matched to a gene: 8. CDR3 length: 15 amino acids. The DNA of the CDR3 is TGTGCCAGCAGCTCCCTTCCAGGGGGTTACACTGAAGCTTTCTTT. It yields the protein CASSSLPGGYTEAFF.

This sequence joins TRBV29-1 and TRBJ2-6; TRBD1 aligns across 8 bases. The CDR3 is 14 amino acids. After removal of 4 bases from V and 4 bases from J, the junction contained 3 bases not matched to a gene. CDR1 and CDR2 (germline): SQVTM, ANQGSEA. The CDR3 region has the DNA TGCAGCGTTGCGACAGGGGACGGGGCCAACGTCCTGACTTTC. Its protein product is CSVATGDGANVLTF.

Only a few counts were recorded for this clone. This chain uses TRBV30 with TRBJ1-4, with 8 bases aligning to TRBD1. V dropped 1 base and J dropped 0; count of bases not matched to a gene: 10. The germline V gene has CDR1 GTSNPN and CDR2 SVGIG (reference sequence). The CDR3 length is 18 residues. CDR3 sequence reads: CAWSETGAAGPTNEKLFF. The CDR3, as DNA: TGTGCCTGGAGTGAGACAGGGGCCGCCGGCCCAACTAATGAAAAACTGTTTTTT.

V gene TRBV6-1 combines with J gene TRBJ1-3, with D maybe TRBD1 (6 bases). Looked up from germline, CDR1 is MNHNS and CDR2 is SASEGT. CDR3 length: 14 amino acids. V lost 10 bases and J 2 bases, leaving 15 bases between the germline ends. The CDR3 here is CATRGGVPGNTIYF. CDR3 coding DNA: TGTGCCACTCGGGGGGGCGTCCCTGGAAACACCATATATTTT.

The J gene is TRBJ2-5, the V gene TRBV30; TRBD1 matches 8 bases. The DNA end favors TRBJ2-7, so the J call may be wrong. Germline loops: CDR1 GTSNPN, CDR2 SVGIG (reference sequence). This CDR3 has 14 residues. CDR3 sequence (DNA): TGTGCCTGGAGTAGGGGGCAGGGGGCTTACGAGCAGTACTTC. Its translation: CAWSRGQGAYEQYF.

The rearrangement uses TRBV28 and TRBJ1-2; TRBD1 is a possible D gene (6 bases). The CDR3 covers 17 residues. Germline V lookup: CDR1 MDHEN, CDR2 SYDVKM. Deletions cut 4 bases from V and 0 bases from J, with 18 bases between. CDR3 sequence: CASSSPDSSGANYGYTF. The CDR3, as DNA: TGTGCCAGCAGTTCTCCGGACAGTTCCGGGGCTAACTATGGCTACACCTTC.

This clone was detected only a few times. The chain employs TRBV7-2 and TRBJ2-1, with no clear D. The CDR3 extends over 15 amino acids. V was cut by 0 bases and J by 3 bases, with 9 bases left in between. Per germline, CDR1 SGHTA and CDR2 FQGNSA. The CDR3 protein is CASSLAATNYNEQFF. The CDR3 nucleotides are TGTGCCAGCAGCTTAGCCGCGACAAACTACAATGAGCAGTTCTTC. Based on the CDR3 plus reference TRBV7-2 and TRBJ2-1, the full variable domain is GAGVSQSPSNKVTEKGKDVELRCDPISGHTALYWYRQSLGQGLEFLIYFQGNSAPDKSGLPSDRFSAERTGGSVSTLTIQRTQQEDSAVYLCASSLAATNYNEQFFGPGTRLTVL.

This clone was seen just once. The chain couples TRBV25-1 to TRBJ1-1; tentatively, D is TRBD1 (6 bases). This CDR3 spans 12 amino acids. The germline CDR1 and CDR2 sequences are MGHDK and SYGVNS. V was trimmed by 10 bases and J by 3 bases, leaving 12 bases between them. Here the CDR3 DNA reads TGTGCCACTAATAAGGGGGACACTGAAGCTTTCTTT. Protein product: CATNKGDTEAFF.

This rearrangement joins TRBV6-5 to TRBJ1-2; possible D gene TRBD1, 6 bases. V was shortened by 5 bases and J by 5 bases, with 12 bases between the two germline ends. Looked up from germline, CDR1 is MNHEY and CDR2 is SVGAGI. CDR3 length: 13 amino acids. CDR3 DNA: TGTGCCAGCAGTCCAAGGACAGTTTATGGCTACACCTTC. Its protein is CASSPRTVYGYTF.

This clone occurred once. The chain uses TRBV28 and TRBJ2-7; D is possibly TRBD1 (6 bases). The CDR3 consists of 13 residues. The germline V gene encodes CDR1 MDHEN and CDR2 SYDVKM. V lost 11 bases, J lost 0 bases, and 14 bases lay in between. CDR3 sequence (DNA): TGTGCCCTAAGTAGGGGGAACTCCTACGAGCAGTACTTC. It codes for CALSRGNSYEQYF.

This chain connects TRBV18 to TRBJ1-2; a possible D gene is TRBD1 (6 bases). The V end lost 3 bases, the J end lost 1 base, and 15 bases lay between the germline ends. The germline V gene encodes CDR1 KGHSH and CDR2 LQKENI. There are 16 residues in the CDR3. CDR3 sequence: CASSPLSDSRNYGYTF. The CDR3 DNA reads as TGTGCCAGCTCACCCCTTTCGGACAGCCGTAACTATGGCTACACCTTC. Full variable domain (rest looked up from reference TRBV18 and TRBJ1-2): NAGVMQNPRHLVRRRGQEARLRCSPMKGHSHVYWYRQLPEEGLKFMVYLQKENIIDESGMPKERFSAEFPKEGPSILRIQQVVRGDSAAYFCASSPLSDSRNYGYTFGSGTRLTVV.

This chain connects TRBV27 to TRBJ2-3, with 7 bases lining up with TRBD2. The V gene end was trimmed by 2 bases and the J gene end by 0 bases; junction bases not matched to a gene: 8. This CDR3 has 17 amino acids. Germline V CDR1 and CDR2: MNHEY, SMNVEV (reference sequence). The DNA for the CDR3 is TGTGCCAGCAGTTTAGGAGGGAGGGCCTCAAGCACAGATACGCAGTATTTT. The encoded protein is CASSLGGRASSTDTQYF.